This T cell receptor (beta chain) was retrieved from a study of blood T cell repertoires in COVID-19 (dated by TCRdb to 2018 to 2020). Study-wide context: The collaborator samples originated in the United States, Italy and Spain and spanned the acute and convalescent phases of COVID-19. Samples came from the ongoing ImmuneRACE study (first 160 participants) plus 1,254 subjects from 6 global collaborators. Where HLA class I and class II types were available, the types were taken from metadata supplied by the sample provider, not from assay-based typing. Nearly every sample came with metadata listing a de-identified subject ID, COVID-19 status, age in years and sex. A freely available public database, intended as a resource for researchers studying the immune response to SARS-CoV-2, is where the repertoires were released. Subjects who had been exposed to COVID-19, were actively infected with it, or had recovered from it provided the deeply sampled blood TCRbeta repertoires that made up the dataset. The prospective study material was composed of cDNA or gDNA derived from T cells, B-cell-depleted T cells, or PBMCs.

Each collaborating institution followed its own protocols to collect whole blood in K2EDTA tubes. Collaborator samples were shipped for TCRbeta analysis as frozen whole blood, isolated PBMCs, or DNA extracted from either sample type. The germline V gene sets CDR1 to SGHVS and CDR2 to FNYEAQ. V is pared back by 3 bases and J by 0 bases, with 15 bases lying between the germline termini. The CDR3 runs 17 residues from the cysteine to the phenylalanine. Kept here is only the CDR3 DNA, which spans 51 bases and is read in frame from base 1. As for this clone: Its antigen is still unknown. Qualities for individual bases were not recorded, and no much larger clone is one base off.

TCRbeta CDR3 regions were amplified from genomic DNA by means of the immunoSEQ Assay, a bias-controlled multiplex PCR. In the original analysis: Within the assay, amplification of reference gene primers was used to estimate how many nucleated cells each sample contained. To quantify the absolute abundance of each unique TCRbeta CDR3 rearrangement, sequence reads were collapsed and filtered. For each sample, productive Simpson clonality was calculated as the square root of Simpson's diversity index across productive rearrangements. This is the immuneACCESS table as TCRdb keeps it, with only in-frame sequences that have V and J called. A part of the clones is gone; compared with another copy, unresolved V genes explain less than half, and the rest is unexplained. The V and J calls and clone size come from that table; D and trimming were worked out from the DNA. This sample gives 210,000 or so clones in total; 70% to 90% of them show up just once. Around 1.5% of the sample belongs to the ten largest clones.

Results the study describes overall, beyond this receptor: Clinical and demographic metadata were provided uncurated, with the amount varying by source and participant.

Specimen: peripheral blood. The rearrangement joined TRBV7-6 to TRBJ2-1, with the D segment identity uncertain. This clonotype was obtained from a young man with active or convalescent COVID-19. CDR3 reads: CASSFNAVAGSYNEQFF. The DNA sequence is given as TGTGCCAGCAGCTTTAACGCGGTGGCTGGCTCCTACAATGAGCAGTTCTTC.